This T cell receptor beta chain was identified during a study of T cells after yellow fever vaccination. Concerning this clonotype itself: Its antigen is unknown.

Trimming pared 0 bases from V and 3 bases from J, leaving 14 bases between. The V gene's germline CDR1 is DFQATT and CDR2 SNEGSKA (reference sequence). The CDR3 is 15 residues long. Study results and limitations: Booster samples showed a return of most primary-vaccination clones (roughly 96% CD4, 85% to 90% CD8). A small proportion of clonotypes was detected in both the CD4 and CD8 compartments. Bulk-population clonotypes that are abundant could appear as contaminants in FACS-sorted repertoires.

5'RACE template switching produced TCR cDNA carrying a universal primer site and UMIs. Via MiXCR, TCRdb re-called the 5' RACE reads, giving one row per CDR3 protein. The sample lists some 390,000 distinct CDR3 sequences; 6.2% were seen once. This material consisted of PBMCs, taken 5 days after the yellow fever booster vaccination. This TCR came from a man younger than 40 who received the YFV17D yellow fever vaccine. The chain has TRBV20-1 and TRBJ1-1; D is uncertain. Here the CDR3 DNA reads TGCAGTGCTAGAGATCCGGCAGGTGTGGACACTGAAGCTTTCTTT. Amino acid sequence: CSARDPAGVDTEAFF.